A selection of T cell receptor beta chains follows, all from one sample in a study of cytomegalovirus exposure and HLA in healthy donors. Repertoires were generated with immunoSEQ multiplex PCR, while TCRdb's copy carries only in-frame clones and drops some. Of under 250,000 clones listed, 82% were seen once; the top ten hold less than 3.5%. Sequencing was done on a sample of PBMCs. The receptors originated from a woman aged 40 to 50 in good health and CMV-seronegative. Both conserved end residues are part of each CDR3. The D gene is left open where the match is weak. Clone size is stated in some rows and not others, as once, few, many or a class when expanded.

clone size: few; V gene: TRBV28; D gene: NA; J gene: TRBJ1-1; CDR3 DNA: TGTGCCAGCAGTGGGGCAGGGACTACTGAAGCTTTCTTT; CDR3 protein: CASSGAGTTEAFF
clone size: NA; V gene: TRBV4-1; D gene: NA; J gene: TRBJ1-5; CDR3 DNA: TGCGCCAGCAGCCAGGAGATGAATCAGCCCCAGCATTTT; CDR3 protein: CASSQEMNQPQHF
clone size: few; V gene: TRBV10-3; D gene: NA; J gene: TRBJ1-1; CDR3 DNA: TGTGCCTCACGCCTGGGCCCGAACACTGAAGCTTTCTTT; CDR3 protein: CASRLGPNTEAFF
clone size: NA; V gene: TRBV7-9; D gene: TRBD1; J gene: TRBJ2-7; CDR3 DNA: TGTGCCAGCAGCTTCCCAGGGGGCGAGCAGTACTTC; CDR3 protein: CASSFPGGEQYF
clone size: NA; V gene: TRBV7-8; D gene: NA; J gene: TRBJ1-1; CDR3 DNA: TGTGCCAGCAGCAGAACCGCGCAGGGGTTCACTGAAGCTTTCTTT; CDR3 protein: CASSRTAQGFTEAFF
clone size: NA; V gene: TRBV18; D gene: NA; J gene: TRBJ1-2; CDR3 DNA: TGTGCCAGCTCGCCCGCCGGCGACATGTCCAACTATGGCTACACCTTC; CDR3 protein: CASSPAGDMSNYGYTF
clone size: NA; V gene: TRBV15; D gene: NA; J gene: TRBJ2-1; CDR3 DNA: TGTGCCACCCGAGGCAATGAGCAGTTCTTC; CDR3 protein: CATRGNEQFF
clone size: once; V gene: TRBV6-6; D gene: NA; J gene: TRBJ1-1; CDR3 DNA: TGTGCCAGCAGTCCACTTCGGGGGGGAGCTTTCTTT; CDR3 protein: CASSPLRGGAFF
clone size: NA; V gene: TRBV28; D gene: NA; J gene: TRBJ1-2; CDR3 DNA: TGTGCCAGCAGTTTCCAGGGTCTCTATGGCTACACCTTC; CDR3 protein: CASSFQGLYGYTF
clone size: NA; V gene: TRBV28; D gene: NA; J gene: TRBJ1-1; CDR3 DNA: TGTGCCAGCAGTACCCTTAGCCGTATCAACACTGAAGCTTTCTTT; CDR3 protein: CASSTLSRINTEAFF
clone size: NA; V gene: TRBV9; D gene: TRBD2; J gene: TRBJ2-5; CDR3 DNA: TGTGCCAGCAGCGTTCAAGCGGGAGGGGAAGAGACCCAGTACTTC; CDR3 protein: CASSVQAGGEETQYF
clone size: NA; V gene: TRBV12-1; D gene: NA; J gene: TRBJ2-3; CDR3 DNA: TGTGCCAGCAGCCCCCTCCCCCGTGGGAGGGCCACAGATACGCAGTATTTT; CDR3 protein: CASSPLPRGRATDTQYF
clone size: NA; V gene: TRBV5-4; D gene: NA; J gene: TRBJ1-3; CDR3 DNA: TGTGCCAGCAGCTTGGCGGGAAACACCATATATTTT; CDR3 protein: CASSLAGNTIYF
clone size: NA; V gene: TRBV29-1; D gene: TRBD1; J gene: TRBJ1-1; CDR3 DNA: TGCAGCGTTATCGGGACAGGTTGGTTCATGAACACTGAAGCTTTCTTT; CDR3 protein: CSVIGTGWFMNTEAFF
clone size: few; V gene: TRBV10-2; D gene: NA; J gene: TRBJ1-1; CDR3 DNA: TGCGCCAGCAGTATGTCTCTGAACACTGAAGCTTTCTTT; CDR3 protein: CASSMSLNTEAFF
clone size: NA; V gene: TRBV19; D gene: NA; J gene: TRBJ1-1; CDR3 DNA: TGTGCCAGTAGTGCTCAGCTGGCGGGTAGCACTGAAGCTTTCTTT; CDR3 protein: CASSAQLAGSTEAFF
clone size: few; V gene: TRBV7-8; D gene: TRBD1; J gene: TRBJ2-5; CDR3 DNA: TGTGCCAGCTCCACCGGGACAGGGGATGTCTGGTACTTC; CDR3 protein: CASSTGTGDVWYF
clone size: few; V gene: TRBV28; D gene: NA; J gene: TRBJ1-2; CDR3 DNA: TGTGCCAGCAGTACACATCCCGGGCAGGGGTCATATGGCTACACCTTC; CDR3 protein: CASSTHPGQGSYGYTF
clone size: once; V gene: TRBV6-4; D gene: NA; J gene: TRBJ2-3; CDR3 DNA: TGTGCCAGCACCTCCTTGAGGGAGCTCGCCACAGATACGCAGTATTTT; CDR3 protein: CASTSLRELATDTQYF
clone size: NA; V gene: TRBV11-2; D gene: TRBD2; J gene: TRBJ2-7; CDR3 DNA: TGTGCCAGCAGCTCGCTAGCGGGAGGGCTAGTTGACGAGCAGTACTTC; CDR3 protein: CASSSLAGGLVDEQYF
clone size: NA; V gene: TRBV11-3; D gene: TRBD2; J gene: TRBJ2-5; CDR3 DNA: TGTGCCAGCAGCGTCGGGACTAGCGGACAAGAGACCCAGTACTTC; CDR3 protein: CASSVGTSGQETQYF
clone size: NA; V gene: TRBV19; D gene: NA; J gene: TRBJ1-4; CDR3 DNA: TGTGCCAGTACACACACTAATGAAAAACTGTTTTTT; CDR3 protein: CASTHTNEKLFF
clone size: NA; V gene: TRBV5-1; D gene: TRBD1; J gene: TRBJ2-3; CDR3 DNA: TGCGCCAGCAAGGACAGGACTAGCACAGATACGCAGTATTTT; CDR3 protein: CASKDRTSTDTQYF
clone size: NA; V gene: TRBV30; D gene: NA; J gene: TRBJ2-2; CDR3 DNA: TGTGCCTGGAGTGTACTTCCCCCGGGTTTGGCGGAGCTGTTTTTT; CDR3 protein: CAWSVLPPGLAELFF
clone size: NA; V gene: TRBV4-2; D gene: TRBD1; J gene: TRBJ1-2; CDR3 DNA: TGTGCCAGCAGCACCCGGACAGGTACTAACTATGGCTACACCTTC; CDR3 protein: CASSTRTGTNYGYTF
clone size: NA; V gene: TRBV30; D gene: TRBD1; J gene: TRBJ2-5; CDR3 DNA: TGTGCCTGGAGTATGGGACAGGGGGGAGGAGAGACCCAGTACTTC; CDR3 protein: CAWSMGQGGGETQYF
clone size: NA; V gene: TRBV10-3; D gene: NA; J gene: TRBJ2-3; CDR3 DNA: TGTGCCATCACTAGGGACTTGACAGATACGCAGTATTTT; CDR3 protein: CAITRDLTDTQYF
clone size: NA; V gene: TRBV6-1; D gene: NA; J gene: TRBJ1-1; CDR3 DNA: TGTGCCAGCAGTGAACCCCGACAGGCGAACACTGAAGCTTTCTTT; CDR3 protein: CASSEPRQANTEAFF
clone size: NA; V gene: TRBV5-1; D gene: TRBD1; J gene: TRBJ2-2; CDR3 DNA: TGCGCCAGCAGCTTGCCTGGGACAGGGTCCGGGGAGCTGTTTTTT; CDR3 protein: CASSLPGTGSGELFF
clone size: NA; V gene: TRBV19; D gene: TRBD2; J gene: TRBJ2-1; CDR3 DNA: TGTGCCAGCGAGACTAGCAAGGATGAGCAGTTCTTC; CDR3 protein: CASETSKDEQFF
clone size: NA; V gene: TRBV5-6; D gene: NA; J gene: TRBJ2-5; CDR3 DNA: TGTGCCAGCAGCCTCGGACAGACAGGAGGAGTGAAGCAGTACTTC; CDR3 protein: CASSLGQTGGVKQYF
clone size: NA; V gene: TRBV30; D gene: NA; J gene: TRBJ1-2; CDR3 DNA: TGTGCCTGGAGTACAGGGAGATACCGAGCTAACTATGGCTACACCTTC; CDR3 protein: CAWSTGRYRANYGYTF
clone size: once; V gene: TRBV28; D gene: NA; J gene: TRBJ2-5; CDR3 DNA: TGTGCCAGCAGTTTTGGGGCCTTTCAAGAGACCCAGTACTTC; CDR3 protein: CASSFGAFQETQYF
clone size: NA; V gene: TRBV15; D gene: TRBD2; J gene: TRBJ2-7; CDR3 DNA: TGTGCCACCAACGAAGGGTCGACTAGCGGAAACTACGAGCAGTACTTC; CDR3 protein: CATNEGSTSGNYEQYF
clone size: NA; V gene: TRBV7-2; D gene: NA; J gene: TRBJ2-3; CDR3 DNA: TGTGCCAGCAGCTTATGGGTAGCATCTGCCACAGATACGCAGTATTTT; CDR3 protein: CASSLWVASATDTQYF
clone size: NA; V gene: TRBV5-1; D gene: TRBD2; J gene: TRBJ2-7; CDR3 DNA: TGCGCCAGCAACCAGGGAGGGATGAGAGAGCAGTACTTC; CDR3 protein: CASNQGGMREQYF